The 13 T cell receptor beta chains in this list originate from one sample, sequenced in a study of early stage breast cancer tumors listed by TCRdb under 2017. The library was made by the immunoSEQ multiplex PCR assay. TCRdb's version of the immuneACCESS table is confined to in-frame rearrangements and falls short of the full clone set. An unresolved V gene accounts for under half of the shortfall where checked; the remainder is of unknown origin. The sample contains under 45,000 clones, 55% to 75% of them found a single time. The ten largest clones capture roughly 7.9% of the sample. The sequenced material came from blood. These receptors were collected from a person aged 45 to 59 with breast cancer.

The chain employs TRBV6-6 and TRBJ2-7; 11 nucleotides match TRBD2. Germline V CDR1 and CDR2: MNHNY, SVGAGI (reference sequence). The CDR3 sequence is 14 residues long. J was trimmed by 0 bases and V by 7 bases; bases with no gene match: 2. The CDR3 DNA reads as TGTGCCAGCACTACTAGCGGGAGCTCCTACGAGCAGTACTTC. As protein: CASTTSGSSYEQYF.

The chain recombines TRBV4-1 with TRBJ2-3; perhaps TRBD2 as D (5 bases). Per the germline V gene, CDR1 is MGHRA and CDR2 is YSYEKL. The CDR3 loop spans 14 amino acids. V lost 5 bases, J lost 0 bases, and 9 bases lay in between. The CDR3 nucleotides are TGCGCCAGCAGCTCTAGGACTAGCACAGATACGCAGTATTTT. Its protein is CASSSRTSTDTQYF.

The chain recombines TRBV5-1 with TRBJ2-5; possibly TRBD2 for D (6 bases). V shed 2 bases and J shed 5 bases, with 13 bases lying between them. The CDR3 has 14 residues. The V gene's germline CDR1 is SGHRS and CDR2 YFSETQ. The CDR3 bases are TGCGCCAGCAGCTTTTCAGGAGGGTCGGAGACCCAGTACTTC. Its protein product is CASSFSGGSETQYF.

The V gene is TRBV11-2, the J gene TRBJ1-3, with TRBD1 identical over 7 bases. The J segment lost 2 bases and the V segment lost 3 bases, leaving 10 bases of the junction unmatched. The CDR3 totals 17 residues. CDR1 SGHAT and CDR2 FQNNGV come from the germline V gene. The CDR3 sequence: CASSFSGDRVTGNTIYF. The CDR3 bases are TGTGCCAGCAGCTTTTCGGGAGACAGGGTTACTGGAAACACCATATATTTT.

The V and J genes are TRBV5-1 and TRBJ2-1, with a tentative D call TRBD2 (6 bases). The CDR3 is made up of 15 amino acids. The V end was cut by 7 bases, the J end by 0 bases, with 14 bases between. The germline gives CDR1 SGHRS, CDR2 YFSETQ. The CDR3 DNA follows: TGCGCCAGCGCAGGGACTGTAAGCTCCTACAATGAGCAGTTCTTC. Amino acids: CASAGTVSSYNEQFF.

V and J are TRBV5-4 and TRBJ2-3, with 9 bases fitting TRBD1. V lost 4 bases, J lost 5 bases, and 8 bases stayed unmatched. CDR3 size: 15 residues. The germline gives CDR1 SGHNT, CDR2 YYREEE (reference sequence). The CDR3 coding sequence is TGTGCCAGCAGCACCTGGACAGGGGAGGAAGATACGCAGTATTTT. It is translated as CASSTWTGEEDTQYF.

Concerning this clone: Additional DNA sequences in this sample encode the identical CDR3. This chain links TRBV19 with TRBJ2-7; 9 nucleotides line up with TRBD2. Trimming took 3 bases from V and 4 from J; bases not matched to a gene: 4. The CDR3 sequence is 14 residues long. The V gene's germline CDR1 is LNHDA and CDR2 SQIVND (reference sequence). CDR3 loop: CASSIAGGPYEQYF. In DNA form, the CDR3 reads TGTGCCAGTAGTATTGCGGGAGGGCCGTACGAGCAGTACTTC.

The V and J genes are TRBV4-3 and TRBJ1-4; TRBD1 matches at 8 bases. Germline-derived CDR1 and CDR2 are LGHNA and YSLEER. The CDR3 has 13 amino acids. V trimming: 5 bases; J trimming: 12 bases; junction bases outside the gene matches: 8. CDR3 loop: CASSRDRSSELFF. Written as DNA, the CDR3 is TGCGCCAGCAGCAGGGACAGGTCCAGCGAACTGTTTTTT.

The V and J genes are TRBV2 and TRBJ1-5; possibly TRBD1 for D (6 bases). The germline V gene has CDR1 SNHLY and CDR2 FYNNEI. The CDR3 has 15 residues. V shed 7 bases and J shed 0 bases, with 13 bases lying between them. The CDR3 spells CASTFDRYSNQPQHF. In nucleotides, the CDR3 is TGTGCCAGCACCTTCGACAGGTATAGCAATCAGCCCCAGCATTTT. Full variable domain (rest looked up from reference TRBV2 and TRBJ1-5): EPEVTQTPSHQVTQMGQEVILRCVPISNHLYFYWYRQILGQKVEFLVSFYNNEISEKSEIFDDQFSVERPDGSNFTLKIRSTKLEDSAMYFCASTFDRYSNQPQHFGDGTRLSIL.

The chain's CDR3 is CASFQQGAFTEAFF. In DNA form, the CDR3 reads TGTGCCAGCTTCCAACAGGGGGCTTTTACTGAAGCTTTCTTT. The chain is built from TRBV27 and TRBJ1-1, with 9 bases identical to TRBD1. CDR1 is MNHEY and CDR2 is SMNVEV in the germline V gene (reference sequence). The CDR3 runs 14 residues. J lost 5 bases, V lost 8 bases, and 9 bases had no gene match.

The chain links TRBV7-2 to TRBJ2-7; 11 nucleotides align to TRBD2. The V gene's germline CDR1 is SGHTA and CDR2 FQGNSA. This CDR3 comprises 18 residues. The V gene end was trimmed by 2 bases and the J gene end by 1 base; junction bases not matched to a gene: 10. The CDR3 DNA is TGTGCCAGCAGCTTACCCGACGGACTAGCGGGCAGATCCTACGAGCAGTACTTC. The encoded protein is CASSLPDGLAGRSYEQYF. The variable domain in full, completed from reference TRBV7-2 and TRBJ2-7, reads GAGVSQSPSNKVTEKGKDVELRCDPISGHTALYWYRQSLGQGLEFLIYFQGNSAPDKSGLPSDRFSAERTGGSVSTLTIQRTQQEDSAVYLCASSLPDGLAGRSYEQYFGPGTRLTVT.

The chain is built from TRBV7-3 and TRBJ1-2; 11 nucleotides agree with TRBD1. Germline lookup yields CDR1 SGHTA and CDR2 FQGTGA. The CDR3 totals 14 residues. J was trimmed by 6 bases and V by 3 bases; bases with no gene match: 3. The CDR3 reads CASSLTDRGHGYTF. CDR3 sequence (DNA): TGTGCCAGCAGCTTGACGGACAGGGGGCATGGCTACACCTTC.

CDR3 region: CASTYGQGGTGELFF. CDR3 coding DNA: TGTGCCAGCACCTACGGGCAGGGGGGCACCGGGGAGCTGTTTTTT. This rearrangement joins TRBV6-5 to TRBJ2-2, with a tentative D call TRBD1 (7 bases). The CDR3 totals 15 residues. V lost 7 bases and J 4 bases, leaving 16 bases between the germline ends. Per germline, CDR1 MNHEY and CDR2 SVGAGI.